This T cell receptor beta chain was captured by sequencing in a study of blood T cell repertoires in COVID-19. Germline V CDR1 and CDR2: SGHVS, FQNEAQ. With V trimmed by 6 bases and J by 7 bases, 7 bases remained unmatched. This CDR3 is built from 14 residues. Using immunoSEQ multiplex PCR, the repertoire was profiled, and TCRdb retains in-frame clones only, with some absent. The data hold about 260,000 clones, with about 80% observed a single time. The V and J genes are TRBV7-8 and TRBJ2-1, with 9 positions matching TRBD1. This TCR was sampled from a woman in her forties or fifties who had recovered from COVID-19. Sequencing was carried out using peripheral blood. In DNA form, the CDR3 reads TGTGCCAGCAGAAGGGACAGGGAGGTTAATGAGCAGTTCTTC. Residues: CASRRDREVNEQFF.